This T cell receptor (beta chain) was found in a study of shared clonotypes between healthy human individuals. In germline, CDR1 is SGHNT, CDR2 YENEEA. V lost 5 bases, J lost 1 base, and 12 bases lay in between. The CDR3 runs to 15 residues. General study results and limits: The study's rarefaction showed incomplete sorted-subset sequencing despite large depth. Among donors, sharing of clonotypes was expected to be affected by sequencing depth.

Per the original methods: As immunoSEQ supplied junction-only sequences (without quality scores), filtering differed. The method was immunoSEQ multiplex PCR; TCRdb's version includes in-frame clones alone and lacks a portion of them. The V and J calls and clone size are taken from that table; D and trimming were inferred from the DNA. In the table there are more than 850,000 clones, 75% to 80% of which are singletons. About this clone: Its matching antigen is unknown.

The sequenced material came from memory CD4+ T cells from PBMCs. Subset here: CD45RA-negative fraction. The clonotype comes from a man aged 18 to 35 in good health. Some clones in this sample may be carry-over from other donors' samples. This chain joins TRBV11-3 and TRBJ2-1; D gene ambiguous. Here the CDR3 reads CASSPTSGSYNEQFF. The CDR3 DNA reads as TGTGCCAGCAGCCCCACGAGTGGATCCTACAATGAGCAGTTCTTC.